Following are 5 T cell receptor beta chains from one sample sequenced in a study of patients and donors after allogeneic stem cell transplantation. TCRdb recomputed calls from the RT-PCR reads with MiXCR, one row per CDR3 protein. The sample has about 960,000 distinct CDR3 sequences; around 17% are singletons. Sequenced input: blood, either unsorted or a sorted T cell fraction (not recorded which). All receptors come from a human donor who was either an allogeneic HSCT recipient or a stem cell or donor lymphocyte infusion donor (not recorded which). It is not recorded whose cells these are; they may come from a transplant donor.

The CDR3 nucleotides read TGTGCTAGTGGTTTGGGGTCAGGGGCTAAGCGGCGGGAGCTGTTTTTT. This sequence encodes CASGLGSGAKRRELFF. The chain has TRBV12-5 and TRBJ2-2; perhaps TRBD1 as D (6 bases). Germline V lookup: CDR1 LGHNT, CDR2 FRNRAP. The CDR3 loop spans 16 amino acids. Trimming removed 1 base at V and 9 bases at J, with 18 bases between.

This clonotype was seen many times. The chain has TRBV18 and TRBJ1-1; D gene ambiguous. V was shortened by 3 bases and J by 8 bases, with 10 bases between the two germline ends. The CDR3 is 12 residues long. Germline V CDR1 and CDR2: KGHSH, LQKENI. The CDR3 bases are TGTGCCAGCTCACCTCACGGGGTAGAAGCTTTCTTT. Protein product: CASSPHGVEAFF.

The chain has TRBV12-3 or TRBV12-4 and TRBJ2-1; maybe TRBD2 (6 bases). CDR3 length: 13 amino acids. V was cut by 6 bases and J by 5 bases, with 11 bases left in between. The CDR3 DNA sequence: TGTGCCAGCAGGGAGGGGCGGGACAATGAGCAGTTCTTC. Its protein is CASREGRDNEQFF.

This clonotype turned up a few times. The chain combines TRBV7-9 with TRBJ2-7; 8 bases are shared with TRBD2. Germline assignment: CDR1 SEHNR and CDR2 FQNEAQ (reference sequence). CDR3 length: 14 residues. The J segment lost 3 bases and the V segment lost 3 bases, leaving 4 bases of the junction unmatched. CDR3 DNA: TGTGCCAGCAGCTTCACTAGCGGAGTCTACGAGCAGTACTTC. It is translated as CASSFTSGVYEQYF.

V is TRBV30 and J is TRBJ2-5; D gene uncertain. Germline lookup yields CDR1 GTSNPN and CDR2 SVGIG (reference sequence). V lost 1 base, J lost 7 bases, and 10 bases lay in between. The CDR3 length is 12 residues. CDR3 amino acids: CAWSGAEGTQYF. The CDR3 coding sequence is TGTGCCTGGAGTGGGGCCGAAGGGACCCAGTACTTC.